Presented here are 25 T cell receptor beta chains from one specimen sequenced in a study of cytomegalovirus exposure and HLA in healthy donors. Vbeta (60) and Jbeta (13) primers were used in the PCR. Assay used: immunoSEQ multiplex PCR; TCRdb lists only in-frame clones, some missing. Of about 140,000 clones in the sample, around 80% were seen once. Material for sequencing was PBMCs. The origin of the receptors is a man in his forties or fifties in good health and CMV-seronegative.

A few counts support this clone. The V call is TRBV10-3, the J call TRBJ2-3; TRBD2 matches at 14 bases. From germline, CDR1 is ENHRY and CDR2 SYGVKD. V dropped 10 bases and J dropped 5; count of bases not matched to a gene: 14. CDR3 length equals 17 residues. CDR3: CATGGKPGTSGRDTQYF. The CDR3 bases are TGTGCCACAGGAGGCAAGCCTGGGACTAGCGGGAGAGATACGCAGTATTTT.

A few counts support this clone. V gene TRBV27 combines with J gene TRBJ2-7; 9 nucleotides line up with TRBD1. This CDR3 is 18 amino acids long. CDR1 MNHEY and CDR2 SMNVEV come from the germline V gene (reference sequence). The junction had 20 bases not matched to a gene; V was cut back by 4 bases and J by 7 bases. CDR3 nucleotides: TGTGCCAGCAGTTCCTACCGGACAGGGGCCAACTCGCTAGTAGAGCAGTACTTC. Protein sequence: CASSSYRTGANSLVEQYF.

This clone was seen more than once but under ten times. V gene TRBV29-1 combines with J gene TRBJ2-7, with 7 bases matching TRBD2. CDR3 length: 14 residues. V trimming: 4 bases; J trimming: 6 bases; junction bases outside the gene matches: 12. CDR1 is SQVTM, CDR2 ANQGSEA, per germline. The CDR3, as DNA: TGCAGCGTTGTTCTCGGGAGGTTGGGTGGCGAGCAGTACTTC. This gives the protein CSVVLGRLGGEQYF.

The V gene is TRBV7-2, the J gene TRBJ2-3; TRBD2 matches at 8 bases. Germline trimming cut 5 bases from V and 6 bases from J; bases unmatched to any gene: 7. The V gene's germline CDR1 is SGHTA and CDR2 FQGNSA. The CDR3 sequence is 14 residues long. The CDR3: CASSLGGGSDTQYF. In DNA, the CDR3 is TGTGCCAGCAGCCTCGGGGGGGGGAGCGATACGCAGTATTTT.

The chain employs TRBV5-6 and TRBJ2-3; 10 bases map to TRBD2. CDR1 SGHDT and CDR2 YYEEEE come from the germline V gene. The CDR3 covers 14 residues. V lost 4 bases, J lost 6 bases, and 5 bases stayed unmatched. CDR3: CASSLSGGADTQYF. As DNA, the CDR3 is TGTGCCAGCAGCCTCAGCGGGGGGGCGGATACGCAGTATTTT.

The rearrangement uses TRBV11-2 and TRBJ2-7; 7 bases agree with TRBD1. This CDR3 region has 15 residues. The germline CDR1 and CDR2 sequences are SGHAT and FQNNGV. Trimming removed 4 bases from V and 2 bases from J; junction bases left unmatched: 8. Written as DNA, the CDR3 is TGTGCCAGCAGCTACGCGACAGGGACGACCTACGAGCAGTACTTC. It translates to CASSYATGTTYEQYF.

The count of this clone is one. The chain carries TRBV6-5 and TRBJ2-5; 8 positions agree with TRBD2. The tail of the sequence fits TRBJ2-7 better, so the J call may be wrong. The germline gives CDR1 MNHEY, CDR2 SVGAGI. The length of the CDR3 is 13 residues. This CDR3 is CASSRGGNYEQYF. DNA of the CDR3: TGTGCCAGCAGCCGGGGGGGGAATTACGAGCAGTACTTC.

This clone has more than one count but fewer than ten. CDR3 protein: CASGGGAGTQYF. In DNA, the CDR3 is TGTGCCAGCGGCGGGGGGGCTGGAACGCAGTATTTT. The chain recombines TRBV7-2 with TRBJ2-3, with 9 positions matching TRBD2. Germline values: CDR1 SGHTA, CDR2 FQGNSA. V lost 8 bases, J lost 9 bases, and 6 bases stayed unmatched. This CDR3 region has 12 residues. Supplemented by reference TRBV7-2 and TRBJ2-3, the full variable domain reads GAGVSQSPSNKVTEKGKDVELRCDPISGHTALYWYRQSLGQGLEFLIYFQGNSAPDKSGLPSDRFSAERTGGSVSTLTIQRTQQEDSAVYLCASGGGAGTQYFGPGTRLTVL.

This chain links TRBV6-6 with TRBJ2-5; the match to TRBD2 covers 11 bases. The V segment lost 6 bases and the J segment 1 base; nucleotides outside the gene matches: 4. CDR1 is MNHNY, CDR2 SVGAGI, per germline (reference sequence). CDR3 length: 15 amino acids. CDR3 sequence: CASSYGTSGQETQYF. The CDR3 DNA is TGTGCCAGCAGCTACGGGACTAGCGGCCAAGAGACCCAGTACTTC.

The chain uses TRBV6-5 and TRBJ1-3; no firm D call. This CDR3 spans 15 amino acids. The V end was cut by 5 bases, the J end by 1 base, with 12 bases between. Germline CDR1 is MNHEY and CDR2 is SVGAGI. CDR3 residues: CASSATHLSGNTIYF. CDR3 nucleotide sequence: TGTGCCAGCAGTGCCACACATCTTTCTGGAAACACCATATATTTT.

V and J are TRBV19 and TRBJ1-6; D is unclear. In germline, CDR1 is LNHDA, CDR2 SQIVND (reference sequence). CDR3 length equals 13 residues. V was cut by 7 bases and J by 7 bases, with 11 bases left in between. The CDR3 DNA reads TGTGCCAGTAACGAGGGTAAGAATTCACCCCTCCACTTT. This sequence encodes CASNEGKNSPLHF. Together with reference TRBV19 and TRBJ1-6, the CDR3 gives the full variable domain: DGGITQSPKYLFRKEGQNVTLSCEQNLNHDAMYWYRQDPGQGLRLIYYSQIVNDFQKGDIAEGYSVSREKKESFPLTVTSAQKNPTAFYLCASNEGKNSPLHFGNGTRLTVT.

The rearrangement links TRBV28 to TRBJ2-2; the match to TRBD2 covers 8 bases. CDR1 and CDR2 (germline): MDHEN, SYDVKM. J gave up 10 bases and V 4 bases, and 14 bases lay outside the gene matches. This CDR3 comprises 16 residues. The CDR3 is CASSSTPLSGGEELFF. As DNA, the CDR3 is TGTGCCAGCAGTTCGACCCCTCTGTCCGGGGGGGAGGAGCTGTTTTTT.

V is TRBV28 and J is TRBJ1-5; 7 positions match TRBD1. The CDR3 is 17 amino acids. Unmatched junction bases numbered 8, after V lost 3 bases and J lost 0 bases. Germline CDR1 is MDHEN and CDR2 is SYDVKM. The CDR3 reads CASSFQDRRYSNQPQHF. CDR3 bases: TGTGCCAGCAGTTTCCAGGACAGGCGTTATAGCAATCAGCCCCAGCATTTT. Combining the CDR3 with reference TRBV28 and TRBJ1-5 gives the whole variable domain DVKVTQSSRYLVKRTGEKVFLECVQDMDHENMFWYRQDPGLGLRLIYFSYDVKMKEKGDIPEGYSVSREKKERFSLILESASTNQTSMYLCASSFQDRRYSNQPQHFGDGTRLSIL.

The CDR3 reads CASSLEVRRPSGYEQYF. DNA of the CDR3: TGTGCCAGCAGCTTAGAGGTGCGGAGGCCGTCGGGGTACGAGCAGTACTTC. The chain is built from TRBV11-2 and TRBJ2-7, with D perhaps TRBD2 (5 bases). This CDR3 has 17 residues. V lost 0 bases, J lost 4 bases, and 19 bases lay in between. Germline CDR1 and CDR2: SGHAT and FQNNGV. The full variable domain, in which reference TRBV11-2 and TRBJ2-7 provide the parts outside the CDR3, is EAGVAQSPRYKIIEKRQSVAFWCNPISGHATLYWYQQILGQGPKLLIQFQNNGVVDDSQLPKDRFSAERLKGVDSTLKIQPAKLEDSAVYLCASSLEVRRPSGYEQYFGPGTRLTVT.

J is TRBJ2-3 and V is TRBV4-1; 13 bases map to TRBD2. The J segment lost 3 bases and the V segment lost 2 bases, leaving 2 bases of the junction unmatched. The V gene's germline CDR1 is MGHRA and CDR2 YSYEKL. This CDR3 region has 16 residues. The CDR3 spells CASSQPGLAGTDTQYF. The CDR3 region has the DNA TGCGCCAGCAGCCAACCGGGACTAGCGGGAACAGATACGCAGTATTTT.

The V and J genes are TRBV30 and TRBJ2-7; TRBD2 might be the D (5 bases). Germline CDR1 and CDR2: GTSNPN and SVGIG (reference sequence). The CDR3 spans 15 residues. V was shortened by 2 bases and J by 4 bases, with 18 bases between the two germline ends. CDR3 protein: CAWSPRTSLGYEQYF. The CDR3 DNA is TGTGCCTGGAGTCCCCGGACTTCCCTGGGGTACGAGCAGTACTTC.

This clone appeared a few times. This chain uses TRBV4-1 with TRBJ2-1; tentative D call: TRBD2 (5 bases). This CDR3 has 18 amino acids. The V gene's germline CDR1 is MGHRA and CDR2 YSYEKL. Trimming removed 0 bases at V and 0 bases at J, with 15 bases between. Written as DNA, the CDR3 is TGCGCCAGCAGCCAAGATCTGAGCGGACTCCTCTCCTACAATGAGCAGTTCTTC. Protein product: CASSQDLSGLLSYNEQFF.

The V and J genes are TRBV7-2 and TRBJ1-3, with 9 bases that match TRBD1. Trimming at V came to 5 bases and at J to 2 bases, leaving 4 bases not matched to a gene. The CDR3 runs 15 residues. CDR1 and CDR2 from the germline V gene are SGHTA and FQGNSA. CDR3 in DNA: TGTGCCAGCAGCGAAGGGACAGGGCCTGGAAACACCATATATTTT. Translating gives CASSEGTGPGNTIYF.

This chain links TRBV7-9 with TRBJ2-7; perhaps TRBD1 as D (5 bases). CDR1 and CDR2 from the germline V gene are SEHNR and FQNEAQ (reference sequence). Trimming stripped 4 bases from V and 2 bases from J, with 12 bases between. This CDR3 has 14 amino acids. In DNA, the CDR3 is TGTGCCAGCAGCTCACAGGATACTCCCTACGAGCAGTACTTC. Amino acids: CASSSQDTPYEQYF.

The chain combines TRBV30 with TRBJ2-7; no firm D call. The CDR3 loop spans 11 amino acids. The V end lost 2 bases, the J end lost 6 bases, and 8 bases lay between the germline ends. Germline loops: CDR1 GTSNPN, CDR2 SVGIG (reference sequence). CDR3 region: CAWSTGPEQYF. The CDR3 nucleotides are TGTGCCTGGAGTACTGGTCCCGAGCAGTACTTC.

This sequence joins TRBV6-5 and TRBJ2-2; a possible D gene is TRBD2 (5 bases). CDR1 and CDR2 from the germline V gene are MNHEY and SVGAGI. The V end was cut by 7 bases, the J end by 6 bases, with 12 bases between. The CDR3 consists of 13 residues. CDR3 coding DNA: TGTGCCAGCACCAGATCTAGCCCCGGGGAGCTGTTTTTT. Residues: CASTRSSPGELFF.

This chain links TRBV5-6 with TRBJ1-6, with a possible D match to TRBD1 (5 bases). V was trimmed by 3 bases and J by 7 bases, leaving 11 bases between them. CDR1 SGHDT and CDR2 YYEEEE come from the germline V gene. The length of the CDR3 is 14 residues. DNA of the CDR3: TGTGCCAGCAGCTGGAGGGACGGGAATTCACCCCTCCACTTT. Translating gives CASSWRDGNSPLHF.

The chain has TRBV9 and TRBJ2-2; D unresolved. This CDR3 is built from 13 residues. V gave up 5 bases and J gave up 3 bases, with 8 bases separating them. Germline V gene lookup returns CDR1 SGDLS and CDR2 YYNGEE. DNA of the CDR3: TGTGCCAGCAGTCGGAGCGACACCGGGGAGCTGTTTTTT. Encoded protein: CASSRSDTGELFF.

This chain connects TRBV9 to TRBJ2-1; D gene unclear. Per germline, CDR1 SGDLS and CDR2 YYNGEE. V lost 0 bases, J lost 2 bases, and 12 bases lay in between. CDR3 size: 16 residues. CDR3 DNA sequence: TGTGCCAGCAGCGTAGGAGAGACTCGCCCCTACAATGAGCAGTTCTTC. Amino acid sequence: CASSVGETRPYNEQFF. The entire variable domain, with the rest obtained from reference TRBV9 and TRBJ2-1, is as follows: DSGVTQTPKHLITATGQRVTLRCSPRSGDLSVYWYQQSLDQGLQFLIQYYNGEERAKGNILERFSAQQFPDLHSELNLSSLELGDSALYFCASSVGETRPYNEQFFGPGTRLTVL.

The chain uses TRBV6-1 and TRBJ2-5, with a possible D match to TRBD1 (7 bases). CDR3 length equals 15 residues. Between the trimmed V and J ends, which lost 2 bases and 2 bases, there was a span of 12 bases. The germline V gene has CDR1 MNHNS and CDR2 SASEGT. The CDR3 sequence is CASSEQGGTQETQYF. The CDR3 coding sequence is TGTGCCAGCAGTGAACAGGGGGGTACTCAAGAGACCCAGTACTTC.